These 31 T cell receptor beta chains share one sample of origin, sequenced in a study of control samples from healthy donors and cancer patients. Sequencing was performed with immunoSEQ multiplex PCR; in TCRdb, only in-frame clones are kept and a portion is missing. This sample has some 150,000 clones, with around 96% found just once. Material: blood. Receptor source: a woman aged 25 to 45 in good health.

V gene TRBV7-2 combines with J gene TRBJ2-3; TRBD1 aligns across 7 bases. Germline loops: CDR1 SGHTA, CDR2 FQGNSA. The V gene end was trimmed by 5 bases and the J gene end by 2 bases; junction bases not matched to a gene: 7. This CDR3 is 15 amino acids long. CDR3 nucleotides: TGTGCCAGCAGCCTACAGGGGATTTCCACAGATACGCAGTATTTT. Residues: CASSLQGISTDTQYF.

The CDR3 DNA is TGTGCCAGCTCACGCCAACAGGGCAACTATGGCTACACCTTC. It specifies CASSRQQGNYGYTF. This chain links TRBV18 with TRBJ1-2; D is perhaps TRBD1 (6 bases). The V end was cut by 4 bases, the J end by 2 bases, with 11 bases between. Germline lookup yields CDR1 KGHSH and CDR2 LQKENI. The CDR3 extends over 14 amino acids.

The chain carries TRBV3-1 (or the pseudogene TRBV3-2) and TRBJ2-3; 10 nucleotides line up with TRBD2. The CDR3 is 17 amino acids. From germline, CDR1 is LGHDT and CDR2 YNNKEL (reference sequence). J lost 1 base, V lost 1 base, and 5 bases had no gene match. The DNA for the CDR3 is TGTGCCAGCAGCCAAGGAAGCGGGAGGGCCGGCACAGATACGCAGTATTTT. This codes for CASSQGSGRAGTDTQYF.

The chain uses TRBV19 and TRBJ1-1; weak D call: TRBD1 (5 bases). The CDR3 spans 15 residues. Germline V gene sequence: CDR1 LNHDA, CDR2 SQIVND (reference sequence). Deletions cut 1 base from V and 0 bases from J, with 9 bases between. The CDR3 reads CASSIAWGVNTEAFF. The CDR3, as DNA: TGTGCCAGTAGTATAGCCTGGGGCGTGAACACTGAAGCTTTCTTT. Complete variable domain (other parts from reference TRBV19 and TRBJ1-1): DGGITQSPKYLFRKEGQNVTLSCEQNLNHDAMYWYRQDPGQGLRLIYYSQIVNDFQKGDIAEGYSVSREKKESFPLTVTSAQKNPTAFYLCASSIAWGVNTEAFFGQGTRLTVV.

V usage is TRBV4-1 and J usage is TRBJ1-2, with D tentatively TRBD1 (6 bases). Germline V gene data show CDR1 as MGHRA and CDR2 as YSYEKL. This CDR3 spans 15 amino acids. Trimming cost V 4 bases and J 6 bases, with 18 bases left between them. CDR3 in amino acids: CASSLVGQYYDGYTF. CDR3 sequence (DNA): TGCGCCAGCAGCCTAGTAGGACAGTACTATGATGGCTACACCTTC.

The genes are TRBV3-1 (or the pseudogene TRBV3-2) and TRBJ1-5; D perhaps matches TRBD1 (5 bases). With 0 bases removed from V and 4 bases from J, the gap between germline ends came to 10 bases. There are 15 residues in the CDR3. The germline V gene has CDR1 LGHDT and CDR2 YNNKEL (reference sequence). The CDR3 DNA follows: TGTGCCAGCAGCCAAGAAGGACAAGAAAATCAGCCCCAGCATTTT. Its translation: CASSQEGQENQPQHF.

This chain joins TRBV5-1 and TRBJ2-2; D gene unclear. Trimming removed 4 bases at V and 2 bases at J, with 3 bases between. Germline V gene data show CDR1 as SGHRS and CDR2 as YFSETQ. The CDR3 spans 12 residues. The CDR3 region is CASSVNTGELFF. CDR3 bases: TGCGCCAGCAGCGTAAACACCGGGGAGCTGTTTTTT.

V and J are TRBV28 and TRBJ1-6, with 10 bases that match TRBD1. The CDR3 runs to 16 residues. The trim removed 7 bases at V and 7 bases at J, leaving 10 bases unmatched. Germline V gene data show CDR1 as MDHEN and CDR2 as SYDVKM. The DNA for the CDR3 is TGTGCCAGCACTTCTCTCCCGGGACAGGGGAATTCACCCCTCCACTTT. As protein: CASTSLPGQGNSPLHF.

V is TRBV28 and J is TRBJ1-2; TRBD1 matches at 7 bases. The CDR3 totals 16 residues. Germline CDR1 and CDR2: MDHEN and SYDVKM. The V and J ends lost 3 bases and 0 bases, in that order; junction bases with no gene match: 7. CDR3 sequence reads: CASSLRGRRANYGYTF. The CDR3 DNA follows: TGTGCCAGCAGTTTGAGGGGGCGAAGGGCTAACTATGGCTACACCTTC.

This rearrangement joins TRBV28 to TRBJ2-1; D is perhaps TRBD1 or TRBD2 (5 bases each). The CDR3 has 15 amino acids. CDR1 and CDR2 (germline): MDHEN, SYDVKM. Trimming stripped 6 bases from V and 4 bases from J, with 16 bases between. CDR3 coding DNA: TGTGCCAGCAGCAACCTACCCGAGGGGTACAATGAGCAGTTCTTC. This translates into CASSNLPEGYNEQFF.

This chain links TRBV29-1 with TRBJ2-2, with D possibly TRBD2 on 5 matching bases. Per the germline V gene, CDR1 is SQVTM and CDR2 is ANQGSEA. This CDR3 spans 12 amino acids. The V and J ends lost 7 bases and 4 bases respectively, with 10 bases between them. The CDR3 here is CSGTRGTGELFF. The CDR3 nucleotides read TGCAGCGGGACTCGGGGCACCGGGGAGCTGTTTTTT.

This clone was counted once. For the CDR3, the DNA is TGCGCCAGCAGGGGGAATCAGTGGAACACTGAAGCTTTCTTT. Translating gives CASRGNQWNTEAFF. The chain recombines TRBV5-1 with TRBJ1-1; unclear D gene. Trimming left V 5 bases short and J 1 base short, with 12 bases between. Germline loops: CDR1 SGHRS, CDR2 YFSETQ. The CDR3 sequence is 14 residues long.

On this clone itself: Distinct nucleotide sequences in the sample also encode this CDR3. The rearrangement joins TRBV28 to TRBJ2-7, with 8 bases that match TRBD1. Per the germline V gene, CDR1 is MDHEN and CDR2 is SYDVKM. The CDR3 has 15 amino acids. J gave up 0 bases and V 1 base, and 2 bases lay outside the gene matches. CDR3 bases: TGTGCCAGCAGTTTATTCGGACAGGGCTCCTACGAGCAGTACTTC. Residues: CASSLFGQGSYEQYF.

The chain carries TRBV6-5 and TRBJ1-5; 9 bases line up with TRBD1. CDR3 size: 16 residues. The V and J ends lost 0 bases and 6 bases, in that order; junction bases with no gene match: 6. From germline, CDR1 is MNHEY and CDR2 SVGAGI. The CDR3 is CASSYSGTGLGQPQHF. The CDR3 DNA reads TGTGCCAGCAGTTACTCCGGGACAGGGTTAGGTCAGCCCCAGCATTTT.

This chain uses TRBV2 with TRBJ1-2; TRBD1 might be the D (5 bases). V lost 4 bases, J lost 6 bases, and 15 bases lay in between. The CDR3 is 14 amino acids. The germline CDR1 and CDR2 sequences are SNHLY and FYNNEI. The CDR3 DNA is TGTGCCAGCAGTGTTGGGCCGCGCAGGGATGGCTACACCTTC. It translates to CASSVGPRRDGYTF.

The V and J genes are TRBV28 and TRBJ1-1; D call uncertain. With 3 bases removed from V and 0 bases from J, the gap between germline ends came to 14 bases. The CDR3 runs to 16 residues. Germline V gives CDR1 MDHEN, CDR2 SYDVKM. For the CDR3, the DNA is TGTGCCAGCAGTTTCGATATATCAGGCATGAACACTGAAGCTTTCTTT. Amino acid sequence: CASSFDISGMNTEAFF.

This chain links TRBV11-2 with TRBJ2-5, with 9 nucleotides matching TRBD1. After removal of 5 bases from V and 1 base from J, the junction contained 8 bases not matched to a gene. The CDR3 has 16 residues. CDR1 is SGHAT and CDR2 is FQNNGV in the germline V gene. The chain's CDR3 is CASSPGQGLTQETQYF. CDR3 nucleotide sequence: TGTGCCAGCAGCCCCGGACAGGGGCTAACCCAAGAGACCCAGTACTTC.

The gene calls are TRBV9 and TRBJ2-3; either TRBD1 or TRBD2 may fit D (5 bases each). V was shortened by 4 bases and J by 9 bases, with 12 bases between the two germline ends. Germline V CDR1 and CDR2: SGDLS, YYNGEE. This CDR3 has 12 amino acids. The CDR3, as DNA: TGTGCCAGCAGCTCCTGGGGGATAACGCAGTATTTT. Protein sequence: CASSSWGITQYF.

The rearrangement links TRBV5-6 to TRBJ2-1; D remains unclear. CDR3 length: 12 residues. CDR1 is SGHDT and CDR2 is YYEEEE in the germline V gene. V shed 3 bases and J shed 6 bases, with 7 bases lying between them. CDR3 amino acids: CASSWQSNEQFF. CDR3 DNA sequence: TGTGCCAGCAGCTGGCAGTCCAATGAGCAGTTCTTC. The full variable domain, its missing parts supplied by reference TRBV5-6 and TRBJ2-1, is DAGVTQSPTHLIKTRGQQVTLRCSPKSGHDTVSWYQQALGQGPQFIFQYYEEEERQRGNFPDRFSGHQFPNYSSELNVNALLLGDSALYLCASSWQSNEQFFGPGTRLTVL.

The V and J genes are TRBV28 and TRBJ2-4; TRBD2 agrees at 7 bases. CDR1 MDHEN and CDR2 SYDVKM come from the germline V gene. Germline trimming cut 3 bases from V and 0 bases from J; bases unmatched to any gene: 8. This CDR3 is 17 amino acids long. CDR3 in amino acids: CASSFGEGGLAKNIQYF. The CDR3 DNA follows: TGTGCCAGCAGTTTTGGGGAGGGAGGACTAGCCAAAAACATTCAGTACTTC.

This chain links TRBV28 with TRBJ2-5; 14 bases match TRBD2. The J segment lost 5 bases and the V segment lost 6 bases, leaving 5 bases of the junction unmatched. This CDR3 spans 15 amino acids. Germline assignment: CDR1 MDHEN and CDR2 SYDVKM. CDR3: CASSKTSGGAETQYF. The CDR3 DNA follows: TGTGCCAGCAGCAAGACTAGCGGGGGGGCGGAGACCCAGTACTTC.

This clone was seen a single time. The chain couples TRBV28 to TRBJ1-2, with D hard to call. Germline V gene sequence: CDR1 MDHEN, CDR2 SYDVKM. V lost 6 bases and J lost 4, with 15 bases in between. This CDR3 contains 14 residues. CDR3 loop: CASSPEPGGYGYTF. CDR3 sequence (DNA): TGTGCCAGCAGCCCAGAGCCGGGCGGCTATGGCTACACCTTC.

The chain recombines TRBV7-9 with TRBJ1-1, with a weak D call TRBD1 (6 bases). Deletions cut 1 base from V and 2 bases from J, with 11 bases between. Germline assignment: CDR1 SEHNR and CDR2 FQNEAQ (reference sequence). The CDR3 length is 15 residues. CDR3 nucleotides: TGTGCCAGCAGCTTAGTGGGACACCTAAACACTGAAGCTTTCTTT. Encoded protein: CASSLVGHLNTEAFF.

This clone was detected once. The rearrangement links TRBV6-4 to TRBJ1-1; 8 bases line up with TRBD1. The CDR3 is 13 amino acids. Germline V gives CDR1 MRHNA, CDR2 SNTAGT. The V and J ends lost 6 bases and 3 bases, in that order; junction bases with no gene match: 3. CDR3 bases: TGTGCCAGCAGGGACAGGGAGGACACTGAAGCTTTCTTT. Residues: CASRDREDTEAFF.

DNA for the CDR3: TGTGCCTGGTCTCCCGGGACAGGGAACACAGATACGCAGTATTTT. Translation: CAWSPGTGNTDTQYF. V usage is TRBV30 and J usage is TRBJ2-3, with 9 bases matching TRBD1. Germline V gene lookup returns CDR1 GTSNPN and CDR2 SVGIG (reference sequence). The CDR3 runs to 15 residues. Trimming at V came to 5 bases and at J to 2 bases, leaving 8 bases not matched to a gene.

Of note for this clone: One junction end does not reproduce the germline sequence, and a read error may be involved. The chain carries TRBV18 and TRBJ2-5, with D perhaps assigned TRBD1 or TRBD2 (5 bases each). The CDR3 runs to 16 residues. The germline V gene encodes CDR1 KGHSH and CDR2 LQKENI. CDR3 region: CATSRDGTTLGETQYF. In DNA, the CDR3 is TGTGCCACCTCACGGGACGGGACCACCTTGGGGGAGACCCAGTACTTC. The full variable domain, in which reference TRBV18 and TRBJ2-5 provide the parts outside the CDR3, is NAGVMQNPRHLVRRRGQEARLRCSPMKGHSHVYWYRQLPEEGLKFMVYLQKENIIDESGMPKERFSAEFPKEGPSILRIQQVVRGDSAAYFCATSRDGTTLGETQYFGPGTRLLVL.

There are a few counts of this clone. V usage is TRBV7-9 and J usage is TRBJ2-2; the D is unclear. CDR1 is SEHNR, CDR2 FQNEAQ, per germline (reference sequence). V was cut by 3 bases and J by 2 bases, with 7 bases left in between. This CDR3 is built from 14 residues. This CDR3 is CASSFGSNTGELFF. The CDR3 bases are TGTGCCAGCAGCTTTGGGTCCAACACCGGGGAGCTGTTTTTT.

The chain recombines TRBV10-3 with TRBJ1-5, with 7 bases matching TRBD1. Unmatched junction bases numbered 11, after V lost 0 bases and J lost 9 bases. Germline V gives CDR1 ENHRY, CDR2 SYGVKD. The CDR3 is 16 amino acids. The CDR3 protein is CAISESTGQPLSPQHF. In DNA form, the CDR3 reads TGTGCCATCAGTGAGTCCACGGGACAGCCATTATCGCCCCAGCATTTT.

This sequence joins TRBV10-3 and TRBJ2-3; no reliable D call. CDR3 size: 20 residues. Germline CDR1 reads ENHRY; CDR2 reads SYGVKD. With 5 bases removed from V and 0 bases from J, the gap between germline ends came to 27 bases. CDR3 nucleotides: TGTGCCATCAGTTTTCTTCAGGTGGGCGCCGCGTCCCCTAGCACAGATACGCAGTATTTT. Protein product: CAISFLQVGAASPSTDTQYF.

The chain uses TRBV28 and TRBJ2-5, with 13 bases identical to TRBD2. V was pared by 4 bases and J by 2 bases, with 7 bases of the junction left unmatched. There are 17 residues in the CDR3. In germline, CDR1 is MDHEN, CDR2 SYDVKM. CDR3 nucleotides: TGTGCCAGCAGTTCAGGGACTAGCGGGATCATACAAGAGACCCAGTACTTC. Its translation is CASSSGTSGIIQETQYF.

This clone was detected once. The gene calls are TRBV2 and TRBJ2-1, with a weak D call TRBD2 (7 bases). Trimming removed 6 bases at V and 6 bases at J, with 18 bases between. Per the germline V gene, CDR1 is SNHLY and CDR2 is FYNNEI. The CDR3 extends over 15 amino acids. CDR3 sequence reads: CASSENRVAGNEQFF. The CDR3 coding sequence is TGTGCCAGCAGCGAAAACAGGGTAGCGGGCAATGAGCAGTTCTTC.